The present T cell receptor beta chain was sequenced within a study of T cells in Graves' hyperthyroidism and ophthalmopathy. Study-level findings and limits: The blood repertoire included most of the expanded thyroid clonotypes above 0.001.

Regions amplified from RNA transcripts were the TCR beta CDR3 regions. With the HTBI primer set, the TCR CDR3 went through a first round of RT-PCR. One entry per CDR3 protein results from TCRdb running MiXCR on the multiplex PCR reads. The repertoire consists of a few hundred thousand distinct CDR3 sequences, with 40% to 55% occurring once and the leading ten covering around 20%. The CDR3 is 14 amino acids. The germline V gene has CDR1 SQVTM and CDR2 ANQGSEA. The germline V and J ends were trimmed by 8 bases and 4 bases, with 20 bases remaining between them. This clonotype has just one count. Its matching antigen is unknown.

The chain recombines TRBV29-1 with TRBJ2-5; D perhaps matches TRBD1 (7 bases). The sample was peripheral blood or thyroid tissue (not recorded which). The TCR was taken from an adult woman with Graves' disease, either hyperthyroidism or ophthalmopathy (not recorded which). CDR3 sequence: CSSGGTVEGETQYF. DNA for the CDR3: TGCAGCAGTGGGGGGACAGTTGAAGGAGAGACCCAGTACTTC.